This TCR beta chain was recorded in a study of post-analysis software for immune sequencing data. Prepared TCR beta cDNA libraries contained unique molecular identifiers. TCRdb independently ran MiXCR on the PCR reads; one entry per CDR3 protein. The sample consists of 600,000 to 750,000 distinct CDR3 sequences, over 45% of them appearing once. Sample: blood. This receptor was identified in a girl aged 2 to 9 with multiple sclerosis.

The CDR3 is CSARGRDRGLYTEAFF. For the CDR3, the DNA is TGCAGTGCTAGAGGCCGGGACAGGGGGCTTTACACTGAAGCTTTCTTT. The rearrangement joins TRBV20-1 to TRBJ1-1, with 12 bases identical to TRBD1. V gave up 1 base and J gave up 3 bases; unmatched junction bases: 6. The CDR3 length is 16 residues. Looked up from germline, CDR1 is DFQATT and CDR2 is SNEGSKA (reference sequence).